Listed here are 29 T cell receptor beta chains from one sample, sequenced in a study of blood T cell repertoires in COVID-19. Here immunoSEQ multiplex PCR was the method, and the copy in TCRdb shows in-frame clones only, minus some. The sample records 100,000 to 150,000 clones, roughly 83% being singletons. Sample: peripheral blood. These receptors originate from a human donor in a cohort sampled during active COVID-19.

Written as DNA, the CDR3 is TGTGCCAGCTCACCATCCTTACAGGGGGTCTATGGCTACACCTTC. It encodes CASSPSLQGVYGYTF. J is TRBJ1-2 and V is TRBV18; TRBD1 matches 8 bases. This CDR3 region has 15 residues. The V gene end was trimmed by 2 bases and the J gene end by 4 bases; junction bases not matched to a gene: 6. Germline CDR1 KGHSH, CDR2 LQKENI.

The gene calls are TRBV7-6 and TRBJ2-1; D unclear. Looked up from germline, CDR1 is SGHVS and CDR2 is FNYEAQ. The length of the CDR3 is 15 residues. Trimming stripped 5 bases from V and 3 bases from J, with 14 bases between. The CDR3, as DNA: TGTGCCAGCAGCCATCGGTCCACCCTCTACAATGAGCAGTTCTTC. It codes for CASSHRSTLYNEQFF.

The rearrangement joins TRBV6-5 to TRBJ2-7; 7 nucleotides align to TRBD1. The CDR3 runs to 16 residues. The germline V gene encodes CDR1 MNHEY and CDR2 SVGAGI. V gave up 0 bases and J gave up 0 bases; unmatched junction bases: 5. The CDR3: CASSYSSTGSSYEQYF. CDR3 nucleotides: TGTGCCAGCAGTTACTCGTCGACAGGGAGCTCCTACGAGCAGTACTTC.

The CDR3 here is CASSPPTLSYEQYF. The CDR3 region has the DNA TGTGCCAGCAGCCCCCCCACTCTCTCCTACGAGCAGTACTTC. The chain recombines TRBV7-9 with TRBJ2-7; D ambiguous. V lost 5 bases, J lost 0 bases, and 11 bases lay in between. This CDR3 contains 14 residues. Germline CDR1 SEHNR, CDR2 FQNEAQ (reference sequence).

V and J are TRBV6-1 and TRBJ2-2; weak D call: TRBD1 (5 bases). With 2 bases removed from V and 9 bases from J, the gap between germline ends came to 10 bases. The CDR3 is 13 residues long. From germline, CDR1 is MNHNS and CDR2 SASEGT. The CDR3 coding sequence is TGTGCCAGCAGTGAATGGGGCCGCAGGGAGCTGTTTTTT. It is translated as CASSEWGRRELFF.

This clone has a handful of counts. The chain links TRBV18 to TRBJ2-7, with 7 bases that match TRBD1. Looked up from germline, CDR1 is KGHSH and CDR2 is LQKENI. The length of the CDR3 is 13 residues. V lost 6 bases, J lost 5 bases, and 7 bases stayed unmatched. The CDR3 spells CASSSDRANEQYF. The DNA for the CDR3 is TGTGCCAGCTCTAGCGACAGGGCGAACGAGCAGTACTTC.

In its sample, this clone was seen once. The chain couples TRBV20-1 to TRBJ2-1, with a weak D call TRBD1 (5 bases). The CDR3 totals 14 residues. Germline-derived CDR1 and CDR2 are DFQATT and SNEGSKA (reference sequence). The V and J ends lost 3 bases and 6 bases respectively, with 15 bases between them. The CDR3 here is CSASSGRAFNEQFF. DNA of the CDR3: TGCAGTGCTAGTTCCGGCAGGGCGTTCAATGAGCAGTTCTTC.

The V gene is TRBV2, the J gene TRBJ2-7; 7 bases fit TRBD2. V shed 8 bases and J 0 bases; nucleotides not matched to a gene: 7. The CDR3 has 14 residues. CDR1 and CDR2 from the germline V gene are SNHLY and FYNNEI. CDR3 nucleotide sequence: TGTGCCAGCCGCCGGGGGGTTGCCTCCTACGAGCAGTACTTC. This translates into CASRRGVASYEQYF. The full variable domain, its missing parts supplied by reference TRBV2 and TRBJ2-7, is EPEVTQTPSHQVTQMGQEVILRCVPISNHLYFYWYRQILGQKVEFLVSFYNNEISEKSEIFDDQFSVERPDGSNFTLKIRSTKLEDSAMYFCASRRGVASYEQYFGPGTRLTVT.

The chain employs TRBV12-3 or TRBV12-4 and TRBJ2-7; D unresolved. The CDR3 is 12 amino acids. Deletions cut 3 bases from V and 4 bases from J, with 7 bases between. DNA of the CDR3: TGTGCCAGCAGTTTCAGCGTATACGAGCAGTACTTC. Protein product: CASSFSVYEQYF.

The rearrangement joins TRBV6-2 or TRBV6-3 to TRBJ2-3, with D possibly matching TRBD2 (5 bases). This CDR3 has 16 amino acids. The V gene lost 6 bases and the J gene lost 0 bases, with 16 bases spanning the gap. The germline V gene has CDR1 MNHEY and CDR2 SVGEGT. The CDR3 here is CASSSWSGTSTDTQYF. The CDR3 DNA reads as TGTGCCAGCAGCTCCTGGAGCGGAACTAGCACAGATACGCAGTATTTT.

CDR3 DNA: TGTGCCAGCAGCGAACTGAATCAGCCCCAGCATTTT. Protein sequence: CASSELNQPQHF. This chain uses TRBV7-9 with TRBJ1-5; no definite D call. CDR3 length equals 12 residues. Trimming removed 5 bases from V and 4 bases from J, with 6 bases in between. CDR1 is SEHNR and CDR2 is FQNEAQ in the germline V gene (reference sequence). Together with reference TRBV7-9 and TRBJ1-5, the CDR3 gives the full variable domain: DTGVSQNPRHKITKRGQNVTFRCDPISEHNRLYWYRQTLGQGPEFLTYFQNEAQLEKSRLLSDRFSAERPKGSFSTLEIQRTEQGDSAMYLCASSELNQPQHFGDGTRLSIL.

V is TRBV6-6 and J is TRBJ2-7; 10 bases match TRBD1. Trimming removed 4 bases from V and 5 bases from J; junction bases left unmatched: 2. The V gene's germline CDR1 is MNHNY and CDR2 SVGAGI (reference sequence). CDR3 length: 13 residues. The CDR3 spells CASSLGQGNEQYF. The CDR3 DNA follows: TGTGCCAGCAGTTTGGGACAGGGGAACGAGCAGTACTTC.

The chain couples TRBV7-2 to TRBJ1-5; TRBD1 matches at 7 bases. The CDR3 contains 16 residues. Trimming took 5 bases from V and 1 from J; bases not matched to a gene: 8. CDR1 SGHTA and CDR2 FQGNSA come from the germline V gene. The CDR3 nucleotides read TGTGCCAGCAGCCGGGACAGCAGTCTAAGCAATCAGCCCCAGCATTTT. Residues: CASSRDSSLSNQPQHF.

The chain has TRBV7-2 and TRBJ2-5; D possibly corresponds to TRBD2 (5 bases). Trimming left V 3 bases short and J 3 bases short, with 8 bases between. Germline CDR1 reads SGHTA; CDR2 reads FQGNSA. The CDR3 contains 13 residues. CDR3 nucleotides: TGTGCCAGCAGCTTCGGGAACAAAGAGACCCAGTACTTC. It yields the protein CASSFGNKETQYF.

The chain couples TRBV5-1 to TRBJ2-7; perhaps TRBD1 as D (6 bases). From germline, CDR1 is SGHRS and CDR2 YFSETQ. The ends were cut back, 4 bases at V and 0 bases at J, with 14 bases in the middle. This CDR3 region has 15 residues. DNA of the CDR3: TGCGCCAGCAGCCCGGCAACAGGGCACTCCTACGAGCAGTACTTC. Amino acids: CASSPATGHSYEQYF. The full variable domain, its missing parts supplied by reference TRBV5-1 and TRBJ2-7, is KAGVTQTPRYLIKTRGQQVTLSCSPISGHRSVSWYQQTPGQGLQFLFEYFSETQRNKGNFPGRFSGRQFSNSRSEMNVSTLELGDSALYLCASSPATGHSYEQYFGPGTRLTVT.

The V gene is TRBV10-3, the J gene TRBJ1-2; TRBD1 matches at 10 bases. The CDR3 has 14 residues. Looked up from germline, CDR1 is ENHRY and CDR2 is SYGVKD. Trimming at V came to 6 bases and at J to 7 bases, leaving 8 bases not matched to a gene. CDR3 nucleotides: TGTGCCATCAGGGGACAGGGGAAAGTCGGTGGCTACACCTTC. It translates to CAIRGQGKVGGYTF.

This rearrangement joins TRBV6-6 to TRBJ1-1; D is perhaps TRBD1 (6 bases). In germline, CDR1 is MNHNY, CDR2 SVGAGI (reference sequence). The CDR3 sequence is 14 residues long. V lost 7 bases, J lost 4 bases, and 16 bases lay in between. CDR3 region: CASITGTTGTEAFF. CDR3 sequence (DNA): TGTGCCAGCATTACAGGGACGACGGGCACTGAAGCTTTCTTT.

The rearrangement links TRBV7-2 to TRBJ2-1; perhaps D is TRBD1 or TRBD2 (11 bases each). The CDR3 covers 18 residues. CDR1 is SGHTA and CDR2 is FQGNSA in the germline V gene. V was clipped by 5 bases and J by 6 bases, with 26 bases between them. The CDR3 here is CASSPGQGVLAGANEQFF. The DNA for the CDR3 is TGTGCCAGCAGCCCGGGACAGGGGGTACTAGCGGGAGCCAATGAGCAGTTCTTC. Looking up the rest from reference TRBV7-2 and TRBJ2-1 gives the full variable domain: GAGVSQSPSNKVTEKGKDVELRCDPISGHTALYWYRQSLGQGLEFLIYFQGNSAPDKSGLPSDRFSAERTGGSVSTLTIQRTQQEDSAVYLCASSPGQGVLAGANEQFFGPGTRLTVL.

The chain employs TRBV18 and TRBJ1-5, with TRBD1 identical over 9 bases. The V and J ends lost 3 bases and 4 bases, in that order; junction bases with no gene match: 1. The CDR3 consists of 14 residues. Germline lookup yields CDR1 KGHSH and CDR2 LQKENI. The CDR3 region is CASSPGTGNQPQHF. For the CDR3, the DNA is TGTGCCAGCTCACCCGGGACAGGGAATCAGCCCCAGCATTTT.

The CDR3 loop reads CASSPTANTEAFF. The CDR3 DNA is TGTGCCAGCAGCCCGACAGCAAACACTGAAGCTTTCTTT. V is TRBV6-2 or TRBV6-3 and J is TRBJ1-1; perhaps TRBD1 as D (5 bases). Germline assignment: CDR1 MNHEY and CDR2 SVGEGT. V shed 6 bases and J shed 2 bases, with 10 bases lying between them. The length of the CDR3 is 13 residues.

CDR3 protein: CATSDFRLPSGLAGEQFF. The CDR3 DNA is TGTGCCACCAGTGATTTTCGTCTGCCCTCGGGACTAGCGGGTGAGCAGTTCTTC. The J gene is TRBJ2-1, the V gene TRBV24-1, with 12 bases aligning to TRBD2. This CDR3 contains 18 residues. Germline CDR1 is KGHDR and CDR2 is SFDVKD. V gave up 1 base and J gave up 9 bases; unmatched junction bases: 12.

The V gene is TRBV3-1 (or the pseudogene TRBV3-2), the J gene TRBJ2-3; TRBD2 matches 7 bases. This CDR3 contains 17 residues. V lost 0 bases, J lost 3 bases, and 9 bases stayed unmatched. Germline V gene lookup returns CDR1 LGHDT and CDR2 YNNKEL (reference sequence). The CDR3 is CASSQDFTGEGTDTQYF. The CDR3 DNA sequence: TGTGCCAGCAGCCAAGATTTTACGGGGGAGGGAACAGATACGCAGTATTTT.

CDR3 sequence reads: CASSQERASGINIQYF. The DNA of the CDR3 is TGTGCCAGCAGCCAAGAAAGGGCTAGCGGAATCAACATTCAGTACTTC. V usage is TRBV3-1 (or the pseudogene TRBV3-2) and J usage is TRBJ2-4, with TRBD2 matching over 7 bases. After removal of 0 bases from V and 7 bases from J, the junction contained 9 bases not matched to a gene. CDR1 and CDR2 (germline): LGHDT, YNNKEL (reference sequence). The CDR3 is made up of 16 amino acids.

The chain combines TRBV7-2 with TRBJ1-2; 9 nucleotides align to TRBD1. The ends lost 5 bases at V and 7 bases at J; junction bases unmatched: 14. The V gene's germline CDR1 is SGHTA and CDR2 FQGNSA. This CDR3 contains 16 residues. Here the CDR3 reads CASSTPGQGLSGGYTF. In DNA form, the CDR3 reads TGTGCCAGCAGCACCCCGGGACAGGGTCTGTCCGGTGGCTACACCTTC.

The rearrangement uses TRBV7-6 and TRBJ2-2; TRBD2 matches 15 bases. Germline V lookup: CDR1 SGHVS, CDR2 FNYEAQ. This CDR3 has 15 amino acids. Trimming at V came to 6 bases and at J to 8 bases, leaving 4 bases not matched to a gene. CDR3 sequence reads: CASSQGLAGGGELFF. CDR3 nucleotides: TGTGCCAGCAGTCAGGGACTAGCGGGAGGAGGGGAGCTGTTTTTT. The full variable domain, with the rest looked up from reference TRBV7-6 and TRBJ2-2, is GAGVSQSPRYKVTKRGQDVALRCDPISGHVSLYWYRQALGQGPEFLTYFNYEAQQDKSGLPNDRFSAERPEGSISTLTIQRTEQRDSAMYRCASSQGLAGGGELFFGEGSRLTVL.

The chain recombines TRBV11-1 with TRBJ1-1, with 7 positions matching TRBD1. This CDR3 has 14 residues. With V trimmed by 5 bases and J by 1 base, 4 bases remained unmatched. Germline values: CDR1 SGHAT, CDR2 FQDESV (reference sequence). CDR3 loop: CASSHRGQNTEAFF. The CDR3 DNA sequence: TGTGCCAGCAGCCACAGGGGTCAGAACACTGAAGCTTTCTTT.

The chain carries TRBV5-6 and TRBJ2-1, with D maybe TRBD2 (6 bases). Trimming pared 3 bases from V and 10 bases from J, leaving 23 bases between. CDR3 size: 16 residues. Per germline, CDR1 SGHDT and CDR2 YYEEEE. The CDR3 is CASSSPRDSGSREQFF. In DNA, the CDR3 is TGTGCCAGCAGCTCCCCCCGGGACTCCGGAAGCAGGGAGCAGTTCTTC.

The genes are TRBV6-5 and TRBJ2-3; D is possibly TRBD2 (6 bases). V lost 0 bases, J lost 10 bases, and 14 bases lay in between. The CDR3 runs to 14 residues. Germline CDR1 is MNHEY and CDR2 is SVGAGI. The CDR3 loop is CASSYSRLELAQYF. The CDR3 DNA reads TGTGCCAGCAGTTACTCCAGACTAGAGCTGGCGCAGTATTTT.

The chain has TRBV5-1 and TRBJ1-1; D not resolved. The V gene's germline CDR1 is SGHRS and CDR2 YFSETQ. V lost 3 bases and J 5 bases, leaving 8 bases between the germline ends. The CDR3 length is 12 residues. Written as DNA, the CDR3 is TGCGCCAGCAGCTCATCGGGGACTGAAGCTTTCTTT. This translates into CASSSSGTEAFF.